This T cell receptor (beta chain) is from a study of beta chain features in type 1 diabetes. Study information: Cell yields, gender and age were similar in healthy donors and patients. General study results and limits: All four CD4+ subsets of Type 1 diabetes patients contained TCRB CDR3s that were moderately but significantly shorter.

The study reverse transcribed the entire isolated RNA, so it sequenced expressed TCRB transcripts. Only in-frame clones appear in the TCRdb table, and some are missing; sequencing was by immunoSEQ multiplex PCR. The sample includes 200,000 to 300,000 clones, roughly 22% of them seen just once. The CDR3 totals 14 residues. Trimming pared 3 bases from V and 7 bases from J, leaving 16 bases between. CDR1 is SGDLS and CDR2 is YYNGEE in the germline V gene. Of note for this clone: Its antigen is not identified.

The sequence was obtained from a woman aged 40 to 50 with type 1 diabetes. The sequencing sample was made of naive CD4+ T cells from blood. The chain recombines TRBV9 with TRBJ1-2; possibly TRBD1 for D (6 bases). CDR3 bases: TGTGCCAGCAGCGAGAGGGTGGGGGCCCTTGGCTACACCTTC. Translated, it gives CASSERVGALGYTF.